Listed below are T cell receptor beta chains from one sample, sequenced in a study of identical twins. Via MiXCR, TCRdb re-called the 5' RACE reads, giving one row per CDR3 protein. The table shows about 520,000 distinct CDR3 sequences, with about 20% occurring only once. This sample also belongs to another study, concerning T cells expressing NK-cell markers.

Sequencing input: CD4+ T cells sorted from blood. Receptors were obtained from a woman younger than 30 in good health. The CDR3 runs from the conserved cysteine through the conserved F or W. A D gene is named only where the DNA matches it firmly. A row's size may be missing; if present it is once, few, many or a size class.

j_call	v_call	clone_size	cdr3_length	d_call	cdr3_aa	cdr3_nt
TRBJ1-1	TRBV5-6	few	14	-	CASSRRGANTEAFF	TGTGCCAGCAGCCGTAGGGGGGCCAACACTGAAGCTTTCTTT
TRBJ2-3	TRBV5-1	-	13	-	CASSFFGADTQYF	TGCGCCAGCAGCTTTTTTGGGGCAGATACGCAGTATTTT
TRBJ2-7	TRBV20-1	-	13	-	CSALSGTPYEQYF	TGCAGTGCTTTATCCGGGACGCCCTACGAGCAGTACTTC
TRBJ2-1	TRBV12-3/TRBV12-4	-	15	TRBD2	CASSLGLAGWDEQFF	TGTGCCAGCAGTTTAGGGCTAGCGGGATGGGATGAGCAGTTCTTC
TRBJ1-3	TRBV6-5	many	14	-	CASSYSTSGNTIYF	TGTGCCAGCAGTTACTCGACATCTGGAAACACCATATATTTT
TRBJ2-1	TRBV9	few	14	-	CASSGSLSYNEQFF	TGTGCCAGCAGCGGGAGTCTCTCCTACAATGAGCAGTTCTTC
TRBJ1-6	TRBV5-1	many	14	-	CASSLGTVNSPLHF	TGCGCCAGCAGCTTGGGGACTGTCAATTCACCCCTCCACTTT
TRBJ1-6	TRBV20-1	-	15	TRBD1	CSAPSGGTANSPLHF	TGCAGTGCGCCCTCCGGGGGGACAGCTAATTCACCCCTCCACTTT
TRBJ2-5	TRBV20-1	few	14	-	CSARVVGGRETQYF	TGCAGTGCTAGAGTGGTGGGGGGGCGAGAGACCCAGTACTTC
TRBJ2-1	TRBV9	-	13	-	CASSVGHYNEQFF	TGTGCCAGCAGCGTGGGTCACTACAATGAGCAGTTCTTC
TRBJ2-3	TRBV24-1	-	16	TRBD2	CATSDPVASGRSTQYF	TGTGCCACCAGTGACCCGGTGGCTAGCGGGAGGAGTACGCAGTATTTT
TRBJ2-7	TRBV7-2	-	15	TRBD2	CASSLVRTSIHEQYF	TGTGCCAGCAGCTTAGTGAGGACTAGCATCCACGAGCAGTACTTC
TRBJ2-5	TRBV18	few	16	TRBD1	CASSPQGQGVGGTQYF	TGTGCCAGCTCACCACAAGGACAGGGTGTCGGCGGGACCCAGTACTTC
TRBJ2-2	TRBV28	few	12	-	CASTQSERELFF	TGTGCCAGCACCCAAAGCGAGAGGGAGCTGTTTTTT
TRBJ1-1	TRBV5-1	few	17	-	CASSSGYSLNLNTEAFF	TGCGCCAGCAGCTCCGGGTACAGCCTCAACTTGAACACTGAAGCTTTCTTT
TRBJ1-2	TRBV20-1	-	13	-	CSARPGNLYGYTF	TGCAGTGCCCGGCCAGGGAATTTATACGGCTACACCTTC
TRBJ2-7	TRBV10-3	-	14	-	CAIQATGLLNEQYF	TGTGCCATCCAAGCGACAGGACTTCTCAACGAGCAGTACTTC
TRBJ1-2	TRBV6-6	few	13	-	CASSYYRDYGYTF	TGTGCCAGCAGTTACTACAGGGACTATGGCTACACCTTC
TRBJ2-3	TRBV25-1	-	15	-	CASSGDGPSTDTQYF	TGTGCCAGCAGTGGGGACGGACCAAGCACAGATACGCAGTATTTT
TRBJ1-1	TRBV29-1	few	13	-	CSVDMGRNTEAFF	TGCAGCGTCGATATGGGCCGAAACACTGAAGCTTTCTTT
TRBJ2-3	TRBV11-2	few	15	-	CASSRRGLGADTQYF	TGTGCCAGCAGCCGCAGGGGCCTTGGGGCAGATACGCAGTATTTT
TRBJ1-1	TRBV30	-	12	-	CAWSGGQRYAFF	TGTGCCTGGAGTGGGGGACAACGATACGCTTTCTTT
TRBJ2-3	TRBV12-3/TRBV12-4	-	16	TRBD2	CASSIMGGGLTDTQYF	TGTGCCAGCAGCATAATGGGCGGGGGGCTCACAGATACGCAGTATTTT
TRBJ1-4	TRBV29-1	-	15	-	CSVSVWGVRNEKLFF	TGCAGCGTCAGCGTATGGGGGGTCCGTAATGAAAAACTGTTTTTT
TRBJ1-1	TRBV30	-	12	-	CACLVRFTEAFF	TGTGCCTGTTTAGTCAGGTTCACTGAAGCTTTCTTT
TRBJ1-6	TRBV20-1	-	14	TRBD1	CSARFKGQGSPLHF	TGCAGTGCTAGATTTAAAGGACAGGGTTCGCCCCTCCACTTT
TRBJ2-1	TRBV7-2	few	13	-	CASSLEGRGKQFF	TGTGCCAGCAGCTTAGAGGGACGAGGAAAGCAGTTCTTC
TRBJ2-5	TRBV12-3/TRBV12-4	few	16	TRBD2	CASSLRVSGSGETQYF	TGTGCCAGCAGTTTACGTGTGAGCGGGAGCGGGGAGACCCAGTACTTC
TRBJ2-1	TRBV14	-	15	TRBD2	CASSALAGGVNEQFF	TGTGCCAGCAGCGCACTAGCGGGAGGGGTCAATGAGCAGTTCTTC
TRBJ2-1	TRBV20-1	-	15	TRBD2	CSARGPGLPFNEQFF	TGCAGTGCTAGAGGTCCGGGACTACCATTCAATGAGCAGTTCTTC
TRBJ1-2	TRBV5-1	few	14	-	CASSRAGRTIGYTF	TGCGCCAGCAGCCGAGCGGGCCGAACGATCGGCTACACCTTC
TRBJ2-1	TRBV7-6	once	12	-	CASSFLGNEQFF	TGTGCCAGCAGCTTTTTAGGAAATGAGCAGTTCTTC